These T cell receptor beta chains were read from a single sample in a study of blood T cell repertoires in COVID-19. TCRdb's table, derived via immunoSEQ multiplex PCR, lists solely in-frame clones and lacks some. The sample lists around 170,000 clones; just over 85% were seen once. Sequencing used peripheral blood. The receptors come from a man aged 50-60 years with active or convalescent COVID-19. Each CDR3 is given with its conserved first and last residue. Fields, in order: D gene, J gene, clone size, V gene, CDR3 DNA, CDR3 protein. D genes are given only for firm matches. Where a row states a size, it is once, few, many or the class of an expanded clone; other rows omit it.

NA,TRBJ2-7,NA,TRBV2,TGTGCCGCGACCAAGGCAGGGGGGGAGCAGTACTTC,CAATKAGGEQYF
NA,TRBJ1-4,NA,TRBV29-1,TGCAGCGTTTCAGGCAGGGCTAATGAAAAACTGTTTTTT,CSVSGRANEKLFF
TRBD1,TRBJ1-3,once,TRBV5-1,TGCGCCAGCAGCCCAGGGACAGGGGGTGGAAACACCATATATTTT,CASSPGTGGGNTIYF
NA,TRBJ1-3,NA,TRBV7-2,TGTGCCAGCAGCTCCATAATGGCCGGAAACACCATATATTTT,CASSSIMAGNTIYF
TRBD2,TRBJ2-5,NA,TRBV24-1,TGTGCCACCAATTCGAACTGCCAATCGCGGGGGGACCAAGAGACCCAGTACTTC,CATNSNCQSRGDQETQYF
NA,TRBJ1-5,once,TRBV25-1,TGTGCCAGCAGGGGGCAGGGGAATCAGCCCCAGCATTTT,CASRGQGNQPQHF
TRBD1,TRBJ2-5,NA,TRBV18,TGTGCCAGCTCACCGGGACAGCCCCAAGAGACCCAGTACTTC,CASSPGQPQETQYF
TRBD2,TRBJ2-3,NA,TRBV4-2,TGTGCCAGCAGCCTCTTACTAGCGGAGGACACAGATACGCAGTATTTT,CASSLLLAEDTDTQYF
NA,TRBJ1-6,once,TRBV4-2,TGTGCCAGCAGCCAAGAAGGTCGATACAGATCGCCCCTCCACTTT,CASSQEGRYRSPLHF
NA,TRBJ2-5,NA,TRBV10-3,TGTGCCATCAGCGTAGACAAGAACCAAGAGACCCAGTACTTC,CAISVDKNQETQYF
TRBD2,TRBJ2-7,NA,TRBV4-3,TGCGCCAGCAGCCAAGGGACTAGCTCCTACGAGCAGTACTTC,CASSQGTSSYEQYF
NA,TRBJ2-6,NA,TRBV7-2,TGTGCCAGCAGCTTAGCCGGGTTGGGGGCCAACGTCCTGACTTTC,CASSLAGLGANVLTF
TRBD1,TRBJ2-6,NA,TRBV11-3,TGTGCCAGCAGAACGGGACAGGGGGCGGCCAACGTCCTGACTTTC,CASRTGQGAANVLTF
TRBD2,TRBJ2-7,few,TRBV5-1,TGCGCCAGCAGCACCCATACTAGCGGGAGCTACGAGCAGTACTTC,CASSTHTSGSYEQYF
NA,TRBJ2-7,NA,TRBV5-1,TGCGCCAGCAGCTTGGGTCTTGAGCAGTACTTC,CASSLGLEQYF
NA,TRBJ2-2,NA,TRBV25-1,TGTGCCAGCAGAGACACAGGGATCATAACCGGGGAGCTGTTTTTT,CASRDTGIITGELFF
NA,TRBJ2-7,NA,TRBV7-8,TGTGCCAGCAGCTTGCCTCCTAGCGTAGGCGAGCAGTACTTC,CASSLPPSVGEQYF
NA,TRBJ2-7,NA,TRBV1,TGCACCAGCAGCCCGGGACCAGGGGGCCACGAGCAGTACTTC,CTSSPGPGGHEQYF
NA,TRBJ1-1,NA,TRBV6-5,TGTGCCAGCAGTTACTCTGGGGCAGACACTGAAGCTTTCTTT,CASSYSGADTEAFF
TRBD1,TRBJ1-1,NA,TRBV7-6,TGTGCCAGCAGCTTAGCCTCTACAGGGGGCACTGAAGCTTTCTTT,CASSLASTGGTEAFF
TRBD2,TRBJ2-6,few,TRBV2,TGTGCCAGCAGGCGGACTAGCGGGAGTATTGGGGCCAACGTCCTGACTTTC,CASRRTSGSIGANVLTF
NA,TRBJ1-6,NA,TRBV9,TGTGCCAGCAGCGCCTTACAGGGTCCCTATAATTCACCCCTCCACTTT,CASSALQGPYNSPLHF
TRBD2,TRBJ2-1,NA,TRBV14,TGTGCCAGCAGCCAAGTTCTCGCGGGAGTAGGCGATGAGCAGTTCTTC,CASSQVLAGVGDEQFF
NA,TRBJ1-2,NA,TRBV10-3,TGTGCCATCAGTGAAGAGACAGGCAGTGGCTACACCTTC,CAISEETGSGYTF
NA,TRBJ2-1,NA,TRBV5-4,TGTGCCAGCAGCGGGGCGTTCAATGAGCAGTTCTTC,CASSGAFNEQFF
TRBD2,TRBJ2-3,few,TRBV4-3,TGCGCCAGCAGCCAAGCGGTAATAGCGGGGTATGATACGCAGTATTTT,CASSQAVIAGYDTQYF
NA,TRBJ2-7,NA,TRBV6-2/TRBV6-3,TGTGCCAGCAGTTACTTGTCTATGAGGGTCGAGCAGTACTTC,CASSYLSMRVEQYF
NA,TRBJ2-5,once,TRBV7-2,TGTGCCAGCAGCTTAGAACAGTTCCAAGAGACCCAGTACTTC,CASSLEQFQETQYF
TRBD2,TRBJ2-3,NA,TRBV15,TGTGCCACCAGCACGACTAGCGGGGGCACAACTAGCACAGATACACAGTATTTT,CATSTTSGGTTSTDTQYF
TRBD1,TRBJ1-1,few,TRBV19,TGTGCCAGTGGCCGGGACAGGGGTAGTGCTTTCTTT,CASGRDRGSAFF
NA,TRBJ1-3,NA,TRBV6-4,TGTGCCAGCAGTGACTCGACACCCTTGAGCTCTGGAAACACCATATATTTT,CASSDSTPLSSGNTIYF
NA,TRBJ1-6,NA,TRBV19,TGTGCCAGTACCAGGGGATGGTCACCCCTCCACTTT,CASTRGWSPLHF
NA,TRBJ1-1,NA,TRBV2,TGTGCCAGCGGACGGACTGTACGAAATAGACCTGAAGCTTTCTTT,CASGRTVRNRPEAFF
TRBD1,TRBJ1-1,NA,TRBV7-9,TGTGCCAGCAGCTTAGCGGGGACAGGAGGGGCTTTCTTT,CASSLAGTGGAFF
TRBD1,TRBJ1-4,NA,TRBV6-1,TGTGCCAGCAGTGAAGTAACAGGGGGCCGGGAAAAACTGTTTTTT,CASSEVTGGREKLFF
NA,TRBJ2-6,NA,TRBV18,TGTGCCAGCTCACCAAAGACAGGAGTTATTGGGGCCAACGTCCTGACTTTC,CASSPKTGVIGANVLTF
TRBD1,TRBJ2-2,NA,TRBV29-1,TGCAGCGTTCGGACAGGGACCGCGAACACCGGGGAGCTGTTTTTT,CSVRTGTANTGELFF
NA,TRBJ1-2,NA,TRBV3-1/TRBV3-2,TGTGCCAGCAGTCCCCCAGGTACAGTCTATGGCTACACCTTC,CASSPPGTVYGYTF
NA,TRBJ1-1,NA,TRBV6-2/TRBV6-3,TGTGCCAGCAGTTACTTTATCAGGGGACGGACGAACACTGAAGCTTTCTTT,CASSYFIRGRTNTEAFF
TRBD1,TRBJ1-2,NA,TRBV2,TGTGCCAGCAAGTTCGGGACAGGGGACGGCTACACCTTC,CASKFGTGDGYTF
TRBD2,TRBJ2-7,NA,TRBV11-3,TGTGCCAGCAGCCAGGGAGGGTCCACCCCCTACGAGCAGTACTTC,CASSQGGSTPYEQYF
TRBD2,TRBJ2-5,NA,TRBV6-2/TRBV6-3,TGTGCCAGCAGCCCCTCGTGGGCTAGCGGGAAAGAGACCCAGTACTTC,CASSPSWASGKETQYF
NA,TRBJ1-6,NA,TRBV6-2/TRBV6-3,TGTGCCAGCAGTTACCGGACTTATTCACCCCTCCACTTT,CASSYRTYSPLHF
TRBD1,TRBJ1-2,NA,TRBV10-3,TGTGCCACACGGGGACAGCAGGGGGATTATGGCTACACCTTC,CATRGQQGDYGYTF
NA,TRBJ1-1,NA,TRBV7-2,TGTGCCAGCAGCTTAGTCGGGAGCGCTGAAGCTTTCTTT,CASSLVGSAEAFF
NA,TRBJ1-1,NA,TRBV21-1,TGTGCCAGCAGCAAAAGAGTTACGGACACTGAAGCTTTCTTT,CASSKRVTDTEAFF
TRBD1,TRBJ1-4,NA,TRBV5-5,TGTGCCAGCAGCCCCTCGACAGGGGGTCACGAAAAACTGTTTTTT,CASSPSTGGHEKLFF
TRBD1,TRBJ1-4,once,TRBV2,TGTGCCAGCAGCGGGACAGGGAGGAATGAAAAACTGTTTTTT,CASSGTGRNEKLFF
TRBD1,TRBJ1-2,NA,TRBV4-3,TGCGCCAGCAGCCAAGAAGGCACAGGGGGCTATGGCTACACCTTC,CASSQEGTGGYGYTF
TRBD1,TRBJ1-1,NA,TRBV6-5,TGTGCCAGCAGCTTGGGACAGCAACTAAACACTGAAGCTTTCTTT,CASSLGQQLNTEAFF
NA,TRBJ2-7,few,TRBV4-1,TGCGCCAGCAGCCAAGACGGACTCTACTACGAGCAGTACTTC,CASSQDGLYYEQYF
NA,TRBJ1-4,NA,TRBV19,TGTGCCAGTAGTATAGTAGTCGGGGTCGCGACTAATGAAAAACTGTTTTTT,CASSIVVGVATNEKLFF
NA,TRBJ2-7,NA,TRBV21-1,TGTGCCAGCAGCAAAGCGCTATCCGGGAGTCGGTCCTACGAGCAGTACTTC,CASSKALSGSRSYEQYF
NA,TRBJ1-3,NA,TRBV6-1,TGTGCCAGCAGTGACCGACAGACTGGAAACACCATATATTTT,CASSDRQTGNTIYF
TRBD2,TRBJ2-2,NA,TRBV15,TGTGCCACCAGCTTCCCGGGACTAGCGGAGAACACCGGGGAGCTGTTTTTT,CATSFPGLAENTGELFF
NA,TRBJ2-2,NA,TRBV6-1,TGTGCCAGCAGTGAATTGAGGTCCGGGGAGCTGTTTTTT,CASSELRSGELFF
TRBD2,TRBJ2-7,NA,TRBV7-6,TGTGCCAGCAGCTTAATTCCTAGCGGGAGCGTTCCCCACGAGCAGTACTTC,CASSLIPSGSVPHEQYF
TRBD1,TRBJ2-7,NA,TRBV7-6,TGTGCCAGCAGCTTGCTACCGGGACAGAATGTGGTCGAGCAGTACTTC,CASSLLPGQNVVEQYF
TRBD2,TRBJ2-7,NA,TRBV7-9,TGTGCCAGCAGCATTAGCGGGGGGGCTAGGGAAGAGCAGTACTTC,CASSISGGAREEQYF